The 19 T cell receptor beta chains below come from one sample, sequenced in a study of T cell repertoires in cytomegalovirus infection. Each CDR3 protein is one row after TCRdb ran MiXCR on the reads. The sample contains about 320,000 distinct CDR3 sequences, more than 8% of which appear only once. The sequenced sample consisted of PBMCs. The receptor set was obtained from a human donor in good health (CMV status not recorded). Some clones in this sample may be carry-over from other donors' samples.

This clonotype was recorded a few times. The chain combines TRBV4-1 with TRBJ1-4, with 8 positions matching TRBD1. The CDR3 runs 16 residues. CDR1 and CDR2 (germline): MGHRA, YSYEKL. Trimming cost V 2 bases and J 5 bases; bases outside gene matches: 7. The CDR3: CASSQSTGDRNEKLFF. Written as DNA, the CDR3 is TGCGCCAGCAGCCAATCGACAGGGGACAGGAATGAAAAACTGTTTTTT.

This clonotype was counted ten times or more. The rearrangement joins TRBV20-1 to TRBJ2-1; D is unclear. V dropped 0 bases and J dropped 8 bases, with 14 bases sitting between them. Germline CDR1 and CDR2: DFQATT and SNEGSKA (reference sequence). The CDR3 contains 14 residues. The CDR3 reads CSARDPRKLDEQFF. For the CDR3, the DNA is TGCAGTGCTAGAGATCCTAGAAAATTGGATGAGCAGTTCTTC.

This clonotype came up a few times. The chain carries TRBV7-9 and TRBJ1-1, with D hard to call. V was trimmed by 5 bases and J by 1 base, leaving 11 bases between them. The CDR3 runs to 14 residues. Per germline, CDR1 SEHNR and CDR2 FQNEAQ (reference sequence). The CDR3 reads CASSPHEGNTEAFF. The CDR3 coding sequence is TGTGCCAGCAGCCCACACGAGGGGAACACTGAAGCTTTCTTT.

In the case of this clonotype: A much larger clonotype is one base distant, so this may be a read error. The genes are TRBV12-3 or TRBV12-4 and TRBJ2-1; D gene uncertain. The CDR3 consists of 18 residues. The CDR3 here is CASNPPRTQANSYNEQIF. The CDR3 DNA sequence: TGTGCCAGCAACCCCCCTAGGACGCAGGCGAACTCCTACAATGAGCAGATCTTC.

This clonotype was seen a few times. V and J are TRBV4-1 and TRBJ1-2; D possibly corresponds to TRBD1 (5 bases). Trimming took off 3 bases at V and 6 bases at J, with 11 bases between the two ends. Germline CDR1 reads MGHRA; CDR2 reads YSYEKL. CDR3 length equals 13 residues. CDR3 amino acids: CASSHPGGDGYTF. DNA for the CDR3: TGCGCCAGCAGCCATCCGGGGGGGGATGGCTACACCTTC.

The V call is TRBV19, the J call TRBJ2-1, with TRBD2 identical over 11 bases. The CDR3 spans 15 residues. Germline CDR1 and CDR2: LNHDA and SQIVND (reference sequence). Germline trimming cut 3 bases from V and 6 bases from J; bases unmatched to any gene: 4. CDR3 bases: TGTGCCAGTAGTATGTTGACTAGCGGGATCAATGAGCAGTTCTTC. Its translation is CASSMLTSGINEQFF.

This clonotype was picked up many times. The V and J genes are TRBV7-3 and TRBJ2-6, with D possibly matching TRBD2 (6 bases). Per germline, CDR1 SGHTA and CDR2 FQGTGA. Trimming removed 1 base from V and 0 bases from J, with 13 bases in between. This CDR3 comprises 18 residues. In DNA form, the CDR3 reads TGTGCCAGCAGCTTAAGTGCGGGAACGCTCTCTGGGGCCAACGTCCTGACTTTC. It is translated as CASSLSAGTLSGANVLTF.

V and J are TRBV7-2 and TRBJ2-3; 8 nucleotides match TRBD1. The J segment lost 0 bases and the V segment lost 5 bases, leaving 7 bases of the junction unmatched. The CDR3 has 16 residues. Germline V gives CDR1 SGHTA, CDR2 FQGNSA. The DNA of the CDR3 is TGTGCCAGCAGCCCTGGGGACAGGCTTAGCACAGATACGCAGTATTTT. Amino acids: CASSPGDRLSTDTQYF.

In this sample, this clonotype turned up many times. The rearrangement uses TRBV7-8 and TRBJ2-3; D remains ambiguous. V was cut by 1 base and J by 1 base, with 9 bases left in between. CDR3 length: 15 residues. Germline CDR1 SGHVS, CDR2 FQNEAQ. The CDR3 DNA reads TGTGCCAGCAGCTTAGTCCAGAGTGGCACAGATACGCAGTATTTT. This codes for CASSLVQSGTDTQYF.

The V gene is TRBV6-2 or TRBV6-3, the J gene TRBJ1-1; the D is unclear. CDR3 length: 15 residues. The germline V gene has CDR1 MNHEY and CDR2 SVGEGT. V was clipped by 2 bases and J by 0 bases, with 10 bases between them. CDR3 amino acids: CASSYGSGMNTEAFF. DNA for the CDR3: TGTGCCAGCAGTTACGGTTCGGGGATGAACACTGAAGCTTTCTTT.

This clonotype was observed a handful of times. The germline gene is not matched at one end of the junction; a read error may be the cause. V usage is TRBV30 and J usage is TRBJ2-5; TRBD2 is a possible D gene (6 bases). The CDR3 sequence is 14 residues long. Germline assignment: CDR1 GTSNPN and CDR2 SVGIG (reference sequence). CDR3 residues: CAWSVTAGSPLGDF. The CDR3 nucleotides read TGTGCCTGGAGTGTTACTGCCGGGAGCCCCCTGGGTGACTTC.

This clonotype showed up many times. The chain uses TRBV7-2 and TRBJ2-3; D not certain. V was trimmed by 8 bases and J by 2 bases, leaving 8 bases between them. The CDR3 contains 12 residues. Germline lookup yields CDR1 SGHTA and CDR2 FQGNSA. The CDR3 region has the DNA TGTGCCAGCGGAGCGTACACAGATACGCAGTATTTT. The encoded protein is CASGAYTDTQYF.

This clonotype came up a few times. The V gene is TRBV19, the J gene TRBJ1-2; D is unresolved. Looked up from germline, CDR1 is LNHDA and CDR2 is SQIVND (reference sequence). CDR3 length: 16 amino acids. V was pared by 6 bases and J by 5 bases, with 22 bases between. The CDR3 here is CASRFRAPRSGYGYTF. The CDR3, as DNA: TGTGCCAGTAGATTTAGGGCACCGCGGTCCGGGTATGGCTACACCTTC.

This clonotype has just a few counts. The V gene is TRBV27, the J gene TRBJ1-3; D is possibly TRBD1 (5 bases). V lost 7 bases, J lost 2 bases, and 15 bases lay in between. The CDR3 contains 15 residues. CDR1 is MNHEY, CDR2 SMNVEV, per germline (reference sequence). The CDR3 coding sequence is TGTGCCAGCACCCTAAAGGTGGGGGCTGGAAACACCATATATTTT. This translates into CASTLKVGAGNTIYF.

Many counts were recorded for this clonotype. The chain employs TRBV7-9 and TRBJ2-7; 12 positions agree with TRBD2. The germline gives CDR1 SEHNR, CDR2 FQNEAQ (reference sequence). The length of the CDR3 is 13 residues. With 5 bases clipped from V and 6 bases from J, the junction kept 2 bases outside the gene matches. The CDR3 protein is CASSLGLAGEQYF. The CDR3 DNA is TGTGCCAGCAGCCTGGGACTAGCGGGCGAGCAGTACTTC.

The chain couples TRBV20-1 to TRBJ2-5; no firm D call. The CDR3 extends over 15 amino acids. Between the trimmed V and J ends, which lost 0 bases and 7 bases, there was a span of 18 bases. CDR1 and CDR2 from the germline V gene are DFQATT and SNEGSKA (reference sequence). CDR3 in DNA: TGCAGTGCTAGAGACGATCTAAACAAGTGGGGGACCCAGTACTTC. This gives the protein CSARDDLNKWGTQYF.

This chain links TRBV7-3 with TRBJ1-1; 7 bases match TRBD1. The CDR3 is 15 residues long. In germline, CDR1 is SGHTA, CDR2 FQGTGA. The V and J ends lost 2 bases and 6 bases, in that order; junction bases with no gene match: 9. The CDR3, as DNA: TGTGCCAGCAGCTTATCTCAGGGGGGTTCCTCTGAAGCTTTCTTT. Amino acid sequence: CASSLSQGGSSEAFF.

This clonotype was seen ten or more times. The chain joins TRBV4-3 to TRBJ1-6; D may be TRBD1 (6 bases). The germline CDR1 and CDR2 sequences are LGHNA and YSLEER. V was shortened by 0 bases and J by 9 bases, with 18 bases between the two germline ends. This CDR3 is built from 17 residues. CDR3 coding DNA: TGCGCCAGCAGCCAAGATCAGTCGGCAGGGGTTTCTTCACCCCTCCACTTT. It specifies CASSQDQSAGVSSPLHF.

The V call is TRBV7-2, the J call TRBJ1-2; no clear D gene. Trimming removed 1 base from V and 3 bases from J, with 12 bases in between. The CDR3 sequence is 15 residues long. The V gene's germline CDR1 is SGHTA and CDR2 FQGNSA. This CDR3 is CASSLDGDWYYGYTF. For the CDR3, the DNA is TGTGCCAGCAGCTTAGACGGGGATTGGTACTATGGCTACACCTTC.